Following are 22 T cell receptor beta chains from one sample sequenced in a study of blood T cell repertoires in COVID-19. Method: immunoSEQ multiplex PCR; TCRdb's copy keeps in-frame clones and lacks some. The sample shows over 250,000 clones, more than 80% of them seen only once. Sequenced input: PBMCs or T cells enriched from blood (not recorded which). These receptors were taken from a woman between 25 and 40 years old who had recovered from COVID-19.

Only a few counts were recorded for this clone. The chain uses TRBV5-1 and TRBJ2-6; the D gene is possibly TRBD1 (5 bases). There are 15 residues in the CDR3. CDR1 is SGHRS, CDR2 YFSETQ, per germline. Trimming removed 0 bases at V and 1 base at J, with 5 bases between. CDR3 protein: CASSLGQSGANVLTF. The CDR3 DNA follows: TGCGCCAGCAGCTTGGGACAGTCTGGGGCCAACGTCCTGACTTTC.

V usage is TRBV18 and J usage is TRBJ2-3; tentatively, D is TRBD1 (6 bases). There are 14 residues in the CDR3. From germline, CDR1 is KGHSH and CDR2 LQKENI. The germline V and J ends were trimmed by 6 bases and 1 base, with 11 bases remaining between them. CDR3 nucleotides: TGTGCCAGCTCTCCAAACAGGGGCACAGATACGCAGTATTTT. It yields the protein CASSPNRGTDTQYF.

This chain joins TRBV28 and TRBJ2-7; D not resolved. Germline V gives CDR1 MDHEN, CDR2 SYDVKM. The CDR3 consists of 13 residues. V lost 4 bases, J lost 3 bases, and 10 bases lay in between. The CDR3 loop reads CASSYSNLYEQYF. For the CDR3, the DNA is TGTGCCAGCAGTTATAGTAACCTCTACGAGCAGTACTTC.

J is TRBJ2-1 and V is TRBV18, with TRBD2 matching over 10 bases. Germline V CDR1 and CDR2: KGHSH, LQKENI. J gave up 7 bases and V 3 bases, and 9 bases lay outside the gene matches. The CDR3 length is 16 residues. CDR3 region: CASSPGLASGSNEQFF. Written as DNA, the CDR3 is TGTGCCAGCTCACCTGGTTTGGCTAGCGGGAGTAATGAGCAGTTCTTC.

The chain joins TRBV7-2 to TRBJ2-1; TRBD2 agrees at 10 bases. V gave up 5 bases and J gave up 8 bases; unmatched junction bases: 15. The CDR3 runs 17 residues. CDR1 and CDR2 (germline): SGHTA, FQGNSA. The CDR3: CASSPHPPSGSADEQFF. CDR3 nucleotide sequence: TGTGCCAGCAGCCCACACCCCCCTAGCGGGAGTGCGGATGAGCAGTTCTTC.

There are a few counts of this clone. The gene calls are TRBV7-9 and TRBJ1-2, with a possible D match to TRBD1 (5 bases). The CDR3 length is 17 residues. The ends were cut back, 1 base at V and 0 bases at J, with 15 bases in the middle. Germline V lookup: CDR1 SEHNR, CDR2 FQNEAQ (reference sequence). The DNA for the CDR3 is TGTGCCAGCAGCTTAGTAGAGCGGGGCCCAGCTAACTATGGCTACACCTTC. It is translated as CASSLVERGPANYGYTF.

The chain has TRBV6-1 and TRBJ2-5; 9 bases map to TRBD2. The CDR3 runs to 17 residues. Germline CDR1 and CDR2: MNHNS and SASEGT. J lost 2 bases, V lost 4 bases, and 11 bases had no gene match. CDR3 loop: CASSVGSLTSGQETQYF. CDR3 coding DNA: TGTGCCAGCAGTGTGGGGAGTCTTACTAGCGGGCAAGAGACCCAGTACTTC.

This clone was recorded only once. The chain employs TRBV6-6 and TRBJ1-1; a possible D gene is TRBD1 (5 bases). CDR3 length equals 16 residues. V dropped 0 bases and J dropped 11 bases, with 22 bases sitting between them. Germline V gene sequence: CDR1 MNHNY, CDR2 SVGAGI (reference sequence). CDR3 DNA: TGTGCCAGCAGTTACTCGATTCGGGGGGAGGGTGGTTCCGCTTTCTTT. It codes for CASSYSIRGEGGSAFF.

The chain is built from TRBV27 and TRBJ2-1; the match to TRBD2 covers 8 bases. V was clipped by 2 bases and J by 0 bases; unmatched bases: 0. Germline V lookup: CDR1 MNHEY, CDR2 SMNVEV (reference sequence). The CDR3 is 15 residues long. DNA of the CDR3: TGTGCCAGCAGTTTAGCGGGAGGCTCCTACAATGAGCAGTTCTTC. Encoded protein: CASSLAGGSYNEQFF.

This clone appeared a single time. The CDR3 DNA sequence: TGTGCCAGCAGCGTTACGATGACAGGGCCCTATGGCTACACCTTC. This encodes CASSVTMTGPYGYTF. The chain carries TRBV7-2 and TRBJ1-2, with 7 bases that match TRBD1. Trimming took 5 bases from V and 4 from J; bases not matched to a gene: 10. The CDR3 totals 15 residues. Germline V lookup: CDR1 SGHTA, CDR2 FQGNSA.

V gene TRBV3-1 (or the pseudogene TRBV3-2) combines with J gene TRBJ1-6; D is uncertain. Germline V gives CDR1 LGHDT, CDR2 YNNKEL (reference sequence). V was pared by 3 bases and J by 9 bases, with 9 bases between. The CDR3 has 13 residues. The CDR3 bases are TGTGCCAGCAGCCACCCAACAACTTCACCCCTCCACTTT. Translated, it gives CASSHPTTSPLHF.

In DNA, the CDR3 is TGTGCCAGCAGCGCAGGGGGCCTAGCATATGGAGATACGCAGTATTTT. This translates into CASSAGGLAYGDTQYF. The rearrangement links TRBV9 to TRBJ2-3, with TRBD1 identical over 8 bases. The germline CDR1 and CDR2 sequences are SGDLS and YYNGEE. V shed 3 bases and J 5 bases; nucleotides not matched to a gene: 11. The CDR3 spans 16 residues.

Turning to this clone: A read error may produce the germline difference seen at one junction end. CDR3 nucleotides: TGTGCCAGCAGTGAGTCCGGGGGCAACGTCCTGACTTTC. It yields the protein CASSESGGNVLTF. The chain carries TRBV6-4 and TRBJ2-6; perhaps TRBD2 as D (6 bases). This CDR3 spans 13 amino acids. Germline V lookup: CDR1 MRHNA, CDR2 SNTAGT.

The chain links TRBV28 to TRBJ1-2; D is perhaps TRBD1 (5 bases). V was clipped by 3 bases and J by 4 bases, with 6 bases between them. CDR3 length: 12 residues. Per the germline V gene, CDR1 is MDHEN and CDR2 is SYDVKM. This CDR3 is CASSFDSYGYTF. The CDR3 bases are TGTGCCAGCAGTTTCGACAGCTATGGCTACACCTTC.

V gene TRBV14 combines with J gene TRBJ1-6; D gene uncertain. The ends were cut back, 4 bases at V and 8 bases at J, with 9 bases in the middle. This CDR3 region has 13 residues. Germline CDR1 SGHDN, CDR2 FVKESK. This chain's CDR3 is CASSLLADSPLHF. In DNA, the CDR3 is TGTGCCAGCAGCCTATTGGCGGATTCACCCCTCCACTTT.

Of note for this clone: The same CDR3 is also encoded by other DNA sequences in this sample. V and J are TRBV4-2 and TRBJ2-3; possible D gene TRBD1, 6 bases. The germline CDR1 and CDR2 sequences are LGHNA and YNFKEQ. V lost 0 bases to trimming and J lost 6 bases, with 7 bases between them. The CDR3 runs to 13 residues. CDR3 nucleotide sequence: TGTGCCAGCAGCCAAGACAGGGGCGATACGCAGTATTTT. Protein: CASSQDRGDTQYF.

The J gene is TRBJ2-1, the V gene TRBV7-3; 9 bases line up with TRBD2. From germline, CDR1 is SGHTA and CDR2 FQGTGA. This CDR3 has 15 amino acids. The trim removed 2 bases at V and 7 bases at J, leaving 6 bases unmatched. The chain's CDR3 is CASSLDGGRVNEQFF. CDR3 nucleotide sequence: TGTGCCAGCAGCTTAGATGGCGGGAGGGTGAATGAGCAGTTCTTC.

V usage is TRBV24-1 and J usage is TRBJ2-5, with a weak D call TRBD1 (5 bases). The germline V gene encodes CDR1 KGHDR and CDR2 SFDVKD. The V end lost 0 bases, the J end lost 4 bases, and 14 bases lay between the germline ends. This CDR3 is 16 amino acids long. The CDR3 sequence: CATSDLRSTGRETQYF. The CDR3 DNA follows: TGTGCCACCAGTGATTTGCGGTCTACAGGTAGAGAGACCCAGTACTTC.

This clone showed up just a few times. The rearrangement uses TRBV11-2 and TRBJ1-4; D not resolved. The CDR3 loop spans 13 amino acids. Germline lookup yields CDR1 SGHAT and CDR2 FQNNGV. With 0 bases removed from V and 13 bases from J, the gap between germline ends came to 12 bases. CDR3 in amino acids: CASSLDIRGGLFF. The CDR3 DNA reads TGTGCCAGCAGCTTAGATATCCGAGGAGGACTGTTTTTT.

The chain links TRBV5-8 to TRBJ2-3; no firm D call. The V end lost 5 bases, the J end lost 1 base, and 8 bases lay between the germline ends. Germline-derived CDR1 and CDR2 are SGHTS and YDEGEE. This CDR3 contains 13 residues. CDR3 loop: CASRVVGTDTQYF. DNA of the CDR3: TGTGCCAGCAGGGTGGTAGGCACAGATACGCAGTATTTT.

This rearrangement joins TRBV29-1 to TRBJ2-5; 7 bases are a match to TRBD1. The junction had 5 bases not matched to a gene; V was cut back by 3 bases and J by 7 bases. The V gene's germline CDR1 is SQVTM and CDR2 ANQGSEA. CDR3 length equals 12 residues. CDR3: CSVDGTEGTQYF. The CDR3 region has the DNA TGCAGCGTTGACGGGACAGAAGGGACCCAGTACTTC.

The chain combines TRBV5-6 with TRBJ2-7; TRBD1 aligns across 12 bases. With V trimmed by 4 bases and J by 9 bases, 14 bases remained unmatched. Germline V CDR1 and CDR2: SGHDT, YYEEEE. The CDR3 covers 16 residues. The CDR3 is CASSPMYAGQGARQYF. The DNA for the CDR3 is TGTGCCAGCAGCCCGATGTACGCGGGACAGGGGGCCAGGCAGTACTTC.